This T cell receptor (beta chain) comes out of a study of shared clonotypes between healthy human individuals. Study conclusions and caveats: Naive CD4 clonotype sharing across several donors was approximately 5.2%.

Clones were read by immunoSEQ multiplex PCR, and TCRdb kept only the in-frame ones, dropping some. Found here are fewer than 1.4 million clones, around 82% of them singletons; the top ten hold around 0.61%. Germline V lookup: CDR1 SGHTS, CDR2 YDEGEE. Between the trimmed V and J ends, which lost 4 bases and 4 bases, there was a span of 17 bases. The CDR3 extends over 15 amino acids. As concerns this clone: Its target is unknown.

Sequenced sample: memory CD4+ T cells from PBMCs. The subset denotes: CD45RA-negative fraction. The TCR was taken from a man between 18 and 29 years old in good health. Some clones in this sample may be carry-over from other donors' samples. The genes are TRBV5-8 and TRBJ2-5; a weak D match, TRBD2 (6 bases). This chain's CDR3 is CASSRPGVAAETQYF. The CDR3 bases are TGTGCCAGCAGCCGCCCGGGGGTAGCGGCAGAGACCCAGTACTTC.